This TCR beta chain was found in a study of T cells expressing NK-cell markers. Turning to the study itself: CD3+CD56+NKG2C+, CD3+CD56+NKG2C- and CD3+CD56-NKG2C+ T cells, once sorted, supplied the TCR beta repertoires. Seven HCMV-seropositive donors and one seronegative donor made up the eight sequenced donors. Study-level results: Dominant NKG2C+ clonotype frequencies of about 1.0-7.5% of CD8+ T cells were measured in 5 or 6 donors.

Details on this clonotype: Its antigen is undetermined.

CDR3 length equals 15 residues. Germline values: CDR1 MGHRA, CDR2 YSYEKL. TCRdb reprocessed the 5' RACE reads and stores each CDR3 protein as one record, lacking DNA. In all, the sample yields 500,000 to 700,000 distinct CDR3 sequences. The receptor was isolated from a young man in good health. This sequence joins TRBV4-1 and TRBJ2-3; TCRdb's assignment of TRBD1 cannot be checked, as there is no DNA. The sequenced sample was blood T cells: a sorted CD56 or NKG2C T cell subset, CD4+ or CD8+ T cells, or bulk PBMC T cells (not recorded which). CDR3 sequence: CASSQGRASTDTQYF.